The 19 T cell receptor beta chains presented below share a single source sample, sequenced in a study of Graves' ophthalmopathy and Graves' hyperthyroidism. The authors amplified TCR beta CDR3 regions from RNA transcripts. The first round was an RT-PCR with HTBI primers, and the second round was a multiplex PCR. TCRdb processed the multiplex PCR reads anew with MiXCR; each CDR3 protein has one entry. Among around 600,000 distinct CDR3 sequences, approximately 39% were seen once, and the ten largest hold 3% to 4%. The specimen sequenced was peripheral blood. The receptors come from an adult man with Graves' ophthalmopathy.

A note on this clonotype: This could be a read error, since a much larger clone is one nucleotide away. The V and J genes are TRBV7-9 and TRBJ1-5, with D tentatively TRBD1 (6 bases). Between the trimmed V and J ends, which lost 0 bases and 10 bases, there was a span of 10 bases. In germline, CDR1 is SEHNR, CDR2 FQNEAQ (reference sequence). The CDR3 sequence is 13 residues long. CDR3 coding DNA: TGTGCCAGCAGCTTAGCCAGGGGCAACCCCCAGCATTTT. Protein: CASSLARGNPQHF.

This clonotype has ten or more counts. This sequence joins TRBV5-8 and TRBJ1-1; D remains ambiguous. V was pared by 4 bases and J by 2 bases, with 9 bases between. Germline V lookup: CDR1 SGHTS, CDR2 YDEGEE. The CDR3 extends over 13 amino acids. DNA of the CDR3: TGTGCCAGCAGCCTTTGGGGAAACACTGAAGCTTTCTTT. Translated, it gives CASSLWGNTEAFF.

The genes are TRBV14 and TRBJ1-2, with D unclear. V gave up 0 bases and J gave up 6 bases, with 11 bases separating them. The germline CDR1 and CDR2 sequences are SGHDN and FVKESK. This CDR3 has 14 residues. CDR3 sequence (DNA): TGTGCCAGCAGCCAAGATTTCGACGGGGATGGCTACACCTTC. Translation gives CASSQDFDGDGYTF.

This clonotype was counted between two and nine times. The V gene is TRBV19, the J gene TRBJ2-7; D gene unclear. This CDR3 comprises 12 residues. Trimming removed 6 bases at V and 3 bases at J, with 9 bases between. CDR1 LNHDA and CDR2 SQIVND come from the germline V gene (reference sequence). The DNA for the CDR3 is TGTGCCAGTAGGGCGCTAAGCTACGAGCAGTACTTC. Residues: CASRALSYEQYF.

The CDR3: CSVPSGGRNTIYF. The CDR3 DNA reads as TGCAGCGTTCCATCAGGGGGCCGGAACACCATATATTTT. The chain combines TRBV29-1 with TRBJ1-3, with TRBD1 identical over 8 bases. This CDR3 region has 13 residues. CDR1 and CDR2 (germline): SQVTM, ANQGSEA. The V gene end was trimmed by 5 bases and the J gene end by 7 bases; junction bases not matched to a gene: 7. Based on the CDR3 plus reference TRBV29-1 and TRBJ1-3, the full variable domain is SAVISQKPSRDICQRGTSLTIQCQVDSQVTMMFWYRQQPGQSLTLIATANQGSEATYESGFVIDKFPISRPNLTFSTLTVSNMSPEDSSIYLCSVPSGGRNTIYFGEGSWLTVV.

V and J are TRBV25-1 and TRBJ2-5; 11 nucleotides line up with TRBD2. The CDR3 runs to 15 residues. V was clipped by 3 bases and J by 5 bases; unmatched bases: 5. Germline values: CDR1 MGHDK, CDR2 SYGVNS. CDR3 loop: CASSDFSSGGETQYF. CDR3 nucleotides: TGTGCCAGCAGTGACTTTTCTAGCGGGGGGGAGACCCAGTACTTC.

V gene TRBV19 combines with J gene TRBJ2-7; D might be TRBD1 or TRBD2, each matching 5 bases. V lost 0 bases and J 7 bases, leaving 13 bases between the germline ends. CDR1 LNHDA and CDR2 SQIVND come from the germline V gene (reference sequence). CDR3 length: 14 residues. CDR3 bases: TGTGCCAGTAGTATAGATGTGAGGGGTGAAGAGCAGTACTTC. It yields the protein CASSIDVRGEEQYF.

The J gene is TRBJ1-2, the V gene TRBV29-1, with D unresolved. Germline V gene sequence: CDR1 SQVTM, CDR2 ANQGSEA. This CDR3 has 9 amino acids. V lost 5 bases, J lost 8 bases, and 6 bases lay in between. CDR3 nucleotide sequence: TGCAGCGTTAAAGGGGGCTACACCTTC. Amino acid sequence: CSVKGGYTF. Complete variable domain (other parts from reference TRBV29-1 and TRBJ1-2): SAVISQKPSRDICQRGTSLTIQCQVDSQVTMMFWYRQQPGQSLTLIATANQGSEATYESGFVIDKFPISRPNLTFSTLTVSNMSPEDSSIYLCSVKGGYTFGSGTRLTVV.

The V gene is TRBV10-3, the J gene TRBJ2-5; D is uncertain. This CDR3 comprises 10 residues. The germline gives CDR1 ENHRY, CDR2 SYGVKD. The V gene lost 11 bases and the J gene lost 3 bases, with 7 bases spanning the gap. This chain's CDR3 is CAQWEETQYF. CDR3 DNA: TGTGCCCAGTGGGAAGAGACCCAGTACTTC.

There are many counts of this clonotype. The rearrangement links TRBV29-1 to TRBJ1-4, with D perhaps TRBD1 (5 bases). The CDR3 is 13 amino acids. V was shortened by 3 bases and J by 7 bases, with 12 bases between the two germline ends. Germline values: CDR1 SQVTM, CDR2 ANQGSEA. The CDR3 DNA reads as TGCAGCGTTGACTATGACGGGGGTGAAAAACTGTTTTTT. Translating it yields CSVDYDGGEKLFF. Together with reference TRBV29-1 and TRBJ1-4, the CDR3 gives the full variable domain: SAVISQKPSRDICQRGTSLTIQCQVDSQVTMMFWYRQQPGQSLTLIATANQGSEATYESGFVIDKFPISRPNLTFSTLTVSNMSPEDSSIYLCSVDYDGGEKLFFGSGTQLSVL.

A single count supports this clonotype. The chain joins TRBV10-3 to TRBJ1-2; D perhaps matches TRBD1 (5 bases). V was clipped by 4 bases and J by 6 bases, with 12 bases between them. Germline values: CDR1 ENHRY, CDR2 SYGVKD. The CDR3 length is 13 residues. CDR3 protein: CAISGNQGNGYTF. The CDR3 DNA reads as TGTGCCATCAGTGGGAATCAGGGAAATGGCTACACCTTC.

This rearrangement joins TRBV7-9 to TRBJ1-5; 8 nucleotides agree with TRBD1. From germline, CDR1 is SEHNR and CDR2 FQNEAQ (reference sequence). The CDR3 runs 16 residues. V gave up 5 bases and J gave up 0 bases; unmatched junction bases: 6. For the CDR3, the DNA is TGTGCCAGCAGCCCCGGCGACAGGGGTAGCAATCAGCCCCAGCATTTT. This translates into CASSPGDRGSNQPQHF.

In this sample, this clonotype turned up many times. Mismatch with germline at one junction end may stem from a read error. The V gene is TRBV10-3, the J gene TRBJ1-5, with D tentatively TRBD1 (5 bases). In germline, CDR1 is ENHRY, CDR2 SYGVKD. The CDR3 consists of 15 residues. The CDR3, as DNA: TGTGCCAGCAGTTACTTTTCAGGGCACAATCAGCCCCAGCATTTT. This sequence encodes CASSYFSGHNQPQHF.

At least ten counts were recorded for this clonotype. The chain couples TRBV10-3 to TRBJ1-1; D call uncertain. V was clipped by 11 bases and J by 3 bases, with 13 bases between them. Per the germline V gene, CDR1 is ENHRY and CDR2 is SYGVKD. The CDR3 is made up of 12 amino acids. The CDR3 region has the DNA TGTGCCTCCAACGAGGTTGACACTGAAGCTTTCTTT. Translating it yields CASNEVDTEAFF.

This clonotype was recorded at least ten times. The chain has TRBV7-9 and TRBJ2-5; possible D gene TRBD2, 6 bases. This CDR3 spans 15 amino acids. With 5 bases removed from V and 2 bases from J, the gap between germline ends came to 15 bases. Germline V gives CDR1 SEHNR, CDR2 FQNEAQ (reference sequence). Here the CDR3 reads CASSTRPGEQETQYF. The CDR3 bases are TGTGCCAGCAGCACCCGGCCGGGAGAACAAGAGACCCAGTACTTC.

This clonotype came up a few times. At one end, the junction sequence differs from germline, possibly due to a read error. The V gene is TRBV10-3, the J gene TRBJ2-7, with 12 bases lining up with TRBD2. This CDR3 is built from 15 residues. The V gene's germline CDR1 is ENHRY and CDR2 SYGVKD. CDR3 in DNA: TGTGCCAGCAGTTACCTAGCGGGAGGGTTCTACGAGCAGTACTTC. Protein product: CASSYLAGGFYEQYF.

The chain carries TRBV3-1 and TRBJ1-6; 7 bases map to TRBD1. There are 15 residues in the CDR3. CDR1 and CDR2 from the germline V gene are LGHDT and YNNKEL (reference sequence). The V segment lost 1 base and the J segment 5 bases; nucleotides outside the gene matches: 2. CDR3 amino acids: CASSQGQGHNSPLHF. The CDR3 DNA sequence: TGTGCCAGCAGCCAAGGACAGGGTCATAATTCACCCCTCCACTTT.

This clonotype occurred many times. The chain recombines TRBV7-9 with TRBJ2-5, with D possibly TRBD2 on 6 matching bases. V shed 0 bases and J shed 6 bases, with 11 bases lying between them. The CDR3 sequence is 14 residues long. The V gene's germline CDR1 is SEHNR and CDR2 FQNEAQ (reference sequence). DNA for the CDR3: TGTGCCAGCAGCTTAGCGGGGGGTAGACAGACCCAGTACTTC. The encoded protein is CASSLAGGRQTQYF.

This chain joins TRBV11-2 and TRBJ1-3; D not certain. There are 13 residues in the CDR3. Germline-derived CDR1 and CDR2 are SGHAT and FQNNGV. The germline V and J ends were trimmed by 5 bases and 7 bases, with 12 bases remaining between them. The CDR3 region is CASSPGPTNTIYF. CDR3 bases: TGTGCCAGCAGCCCTGGCCCAACGAACACCATATATTTT.